Reported below is one T cell receptor (beta chain). The specificity of this receptor is unknown. Base quality data are lacking; no much larger clone is found one base away. The data originate from a study of blood T cell repertoires in COVID-19 (dated by TCRdb to 2019 to 2021). Concerning the study at large: Samples covering the acute and convalescent phases of COVID-19 were provided by collaborators in the United States, Italy and Spain. A freely available public database, intended as a resource for researchers studying the immune response to SARS-CoV-2, is where the repertoires were released. Subjects who had been exposed to COVID-19, were actively infected with it, or had recovered from it provided the deeply sampled blood TCRbeta repertoires that made up the dataset. Sample metadata almost always included a de-identified subject ID, COVID-19 status, age in years and sex. Samples came from the ongoing ImmuneRACE study (first 160 participants) plus 1,254 subjects from 6 global collaborators. Where available, HLA class I and class II types were taken from metadata supplied by the sample provider and were not determined by assay-based typing. The prospective study material was composed of cDNA or gDNA derived from T cells, B-cell-depleted T cells, or PBMCs. Broad study findings and their caveats: The amount of clinical and demographic metadata varied by source and participant and was provided uncurated.

V and J lose 4 bases and 4 bases, and a span of 14 bases separates them. The CDR3, from cysteine to phenylalanine, totals 15 residues. The sequence is cut down to CDR3 DNA, 45 bases in frame from base 1. The germline V gene specifies SNHLY as CDR1 and FYNNEI as CDR2. TCRbeta CDR3 regions were amplified from genomic DNA by means of the immunoSEQ Assay, a bias-controlled multiplex PCR. From the authors' description of their analysis: The number of nucleated cells in each sample was estimated by amplification of reference gene primers within the assay. To quantify the absolute abundance of each unique TCRbeta CDR3 rearrangement, sequence reads were collapsed and filtered. For each sample, productive Simpson clonality was calculated as the square root of Simpson's diversity index over productive rearrangements. The immuneACCESS repertoire file appears here via TCRdb, limited to in-frame rearrangements. These files lack a portion of the clones; in checked studies, under half of the deficit traces to unresolved V genes, and the cause of the others is not known. The D gene and trimming were derived from the DNA, and the V and J assignments and clone size from that table. In all, the sample holds 140,000 to 150,000 clones, and 75% to 90% of those were seen once. The top ten hold over 35% of the sample.

The collaborating institutions used their own protocols to collect whole blood in K2EDTA tubes. For TCRbeta analysis, collaborators shipped samples in one of three forms: frozen whole blood, isolated PBMCs, or DNA extracted from either of those sample types. The specimen was peripheral blood. The rearrangement joined TRBV2 to TRBJ1-5; matching of 5 bases hints at TRBD1 as the D gene. The clonotype was recovered from a human donor in a cohort sampled during active COVID-19. The bases are TGTGCCAGCAGTGGAACCCCGGGGGGGAATCAGCCCCAGCATTTT. This codes for CASSGTPGGNQPQHF. Joined to the reference TRBV2 and TRBJ1-5 proteins, this CDR3 gives the full variable domain: EPEVTQTPSHQVTQMGQEVILRCVPISNHLYFYWYRQILGQKVEFLVSFYNNEISEKSEIFDDQFSVERPDGSNFTLKIRSTKLEDSAMYFCASSGTPGGNQPQHFGDGTRLSIL.